Below, 3 T cell receptor beta chains from the same sample are listed, as sequenced in a study of post-analysis software for immune sequencing data. Their specific antigens are unknown. Study results and caveats: Five or six TRBV segments were more frequent in patients than controls; TRBV5-6, TRBV5-1 and TRBV20-1 belonged to this group.

Built from TCR beta cDNA, the libraries had unique molecular identifiers in them. TCRdb redid the calling of the PCR reads with MiXCR, one entry per CDR3 protein. The profile shows 750,000 to 950,000 distinct CDR3 sequences, around 42% of them singletons. The sequenced material came from blood. The receptors stem from a girl aged 10 to 17 with multiple sclerosis.

The V gene is TRBV6-2 or TRBV6-3, the J gene TRBJ2-1; TRBD2 agrees at 10 bases. V lost 5 bases, J lost 9 bases, and 13 bases stayed unmatched. The CDR3 consists of 16 residues. Germline CDR1 MNHEY, CDR2 SVGEGT. CDR3 bases: TGTGCCAGCAGTAACGGACTAGCGGCCGTAAAGGGTGAGCAGTTCTTC. This encodes CASSNGLAAVKGEQFF.

This clonotype appeared a few times. V and J are TRBV2 and TRBJ2-5; TRBD2 aligns across 13 bases. The V gene end was trimmed by 2 bases and the J gene end by 11 bases; junction bases not matched to a gene: 5. This CDR3 comprises 14 residues. The germline V gene encodes CDR1 SNHLY and CDR2 FYNNEI. CDR3 protein: CASSELLAGGEQYF. In DNA form, the CDR3 reads TGTGCCAGCAGTGAATTACTAGCGGGAGGGGAGCAGTACTTC.

The genes are TRBV27 and TRBJ2-1; D gene uncertain. Looked up from germline, CDR1 is MNHEY and CDR2 is SMNVEV (reference sequence). The CDR3 runs 12 residues. The V and J ends lost 7 bases and 10 bases respectively, with 14 bases between them. CDR3 in amino acids: CASTGPRREQFF. The CDR3 coding sequence is TGTGCCAGCACAGGACCCCGGCGGGAGCAGTTCTTC.